These 32 T cell receptor beta chains originate from one sample sequenced in a study of CD8+ T cells in alopecia areata. Once RNA had been extracted, it was reverse transcribed into cDNA to act as the sequencing template. Measured with immunoSEQ multiplex PCR; TCRdb has only the in-frame clones, and not every one. Of about 200,000 clones listed, about 61% were seen once; the top ten hold 4% to 6%. Sequenced: CD8+ T cells sorted from blood. These receptors all come from a human donor in good health.

The rearrangement uses TRBV2 and TRBJ2-1, with 11 bases that match TRBD2. This CDR3 has 18 residues. The germline V gene has CDR1 SNHLY and CDR2 FYNNEI. Trimming removed 5 bases from V and 8 bases from J; junction bases left unmatched: 17. CDR3: CASSRTSGGPVGLDEQFF. CDR3 DNA: TGTGCCAGCAGTCGTACTAGCGGGGGCCCAGTGGGGCTAGATGAGCAGTTCTTC.

The chain carries TRBV27 and TRBJ1-1; D uncertain. Trimming took 3 bases from V and 1 from J, leaving 6 bases between them. Germline-derived CDR1 and CDR2 are MNHEY and SMNVEV (reference sequence). This CDR3 is 13 amino acids long. This chain's CDR3 is CASSFGANTEAFF. The CDR3 coding sequence is TGTGCCAGCAGTTTCGGAGCGAACACTGAAGCTTTCTTT.

A single count supports this clone. This chain joins TRBV27 and TRBJ1-2, with 8 bases lining up with TRBD1. V shed 5 bases and J 6 bases; nucleotides not matched to a gene: 2. This CDR3 has 12 residues. Germline CDR1 and CDR2: MNHEY and SMNVEV (reference sequence). The CDR3 sequence is CASSTTGDGYTF. In DNA, the CDR3 is TGTGCCAGCAGTACGACAGGGGATGGCTACACCTTC.

The sample holds a few counts of this clone. The chain recombines TRBV7-9 with TRBJ1-1, with 7 bases fitting TRBD1. In germline, CDR1 is SEHNR, CDR2 FQNEAQ (reference sequence). The CDR3 length is 15 residues. V trimming: 1 base; J trimming: 0 bases; junction bases outside the gene matches: 2. CDR3 in amino acids: CASSLGGQMNTEAFF. CDR3 in DNA: TGTGCCAGCAGCTTAGGGGGACAGATGAACACTGAAGCTTTCTTT.

The chain uses TRBV19 and TRBJ2-1; 8 bases are shared with TRBD1. The V gene's germline CDR1 is LNHDA and CDR2 SQIVND (reference sequence). V dropped 5 bases and J dropped 6; count of bases not matched to a gene: 9. This CDR3 has 15 amino acids. The CDR3 DNA sequence: TGTGCCAGTAGTGTATCACAGGGGGGATTCAATGAGCAGTTCTTC. Amino acids: CASSVSQGGFNEQFF.

This sequence joins TRBV7-9 and TRBJ2-5; D ambiguous. Germline loops: CDR1 SEHNR, CDR2 FQNEAQ (reference sequence). Trimming took off 1 base at V and 3 bases at J, with 12 bases between the two ends. The CDR3 extends over 15 amino acids. CDR3 region: CASSLGGKLEETQYF. CDR3 DNA: TGTGCCAGCAGCTTAGGCGGCAAGTTAGAAGAGACCCAGTACTTC.

The gene calls are TRBV4-1 and TRBJ1-1; tentatively, D is TRBD1 (5 bases). The CDR3 extends over 13 amino acids. Germline assignment: CDR1 MGHRA and CDR2 YSYEKL. The V end lost 2 bases, the J end lost 1 base, and 5 bases lay between the germline ends. The CDR3 coding sequence is TGCGCCAGCAGCCAAAGGGGGAACACTGAAGCTTTCTTT. Its translation: CASSQRGNTEAFF.

The genes are TRBV27 and TRBJ2-7; D possibly matches TRBD1 or TRBD2 (5 bases each). Trimming removed 6 bases from V and 0 bases from J, with 9 bases in between. This CDR3 comprises 13 residues. The V gene's germline CDR1 is MNHEY and CDR2 SMNVEV (reference sequence). CDR3 bases: TGTGCCAGCAGGGGACGGAGCTCCTACGAGCAGTACTTC. It codes for CASRGRSSYEQYF.

The chain links TRBV10-3 to TRBJ2-5; TRBD1 is a possible D gene (5 bases). Between the trimmed V and J ends, which lost 3 bases and 9 bases, there was a span of 14 bases. The CDR3 has 13 residues. Per germline, CDR1 ENHRY and CDR2 SYGVKD. CDR3 loop: CAISEGPQGAQYF. CDR3 bases: TGTGCCATCAGTGAAGGACCACAAGGGGCCCAGTACTTC.

The rearrangement links TRBV9 to TRBJ2-5; D tentatively fits TRBD1 or TRBD2 (6 bases each). This CDR3 contains 14 residues. The V gene lost 3 bases and the J gene lost 9 bases, with 18 bases spanning the gap. Germline V gene lookup returns CDR1 SGDLS and CDR2 YYNGEE. The CDR3 DNA reads TGTGCCAGCAGCGCGCCCCGGGGGCACATGGCCCAGTACTTC. Its translation is CASSAPRGHMAQYF.

The rearrangement uses TRBV27 and TRBJ1-1, with D possibly matching TRBD1 (5 bases). The length of the CDR3 is 13 residues. V dropped 5 bases and J dropped 4 bases, with 11 bases sitting between them. Germline V lookup: CDR1 MNHEY, CDR2 SMNVEV (reference sequence). The CDR3 sequence: CASSEGVGTEAFF. The DNA for the CDR3 is TGTGCCAGCAGTGAAGGGGTAGGCACTGAAGCTTTCTTT.

The J gene is TRBJ2-1, the V gene TRBV5-1; D gene unclear. The CDR3 consists of 15 residues. Germline CDR1 is SGHRS and CDR2 is YFSETQ. V was cut by 4 bases and J by 3 bases, with 14 bases left in between. The CDR3 region is CASSPFPTGYNEQFF. The CDR3 nucleotides are TGCGCCAGCAGCCCTTTCCCAACGGGCTACAATGAGCAGTTCTTC.

The genes are TRBV4-1 and TRBJ2-1, with a possible D match to TRBD2 (5 bases). The V gene lost 4 bases and the J gene lost 8 bases, with 12 bases spanning the gap. Per the germline V gene, CDR1 is MGHRA and CDR2 is YSYEKL. The CDR3 extends over 13 amino acids. The DNA of the CDR3 is TGCGCCAGCAGCCTAGGAGACGGGGATGAGCAGTTCTTC. It is translated as CASSLGDGDEQFF.

J is TRBJ1-6 and V is TRBV6-5; D is unclear. The CDR3 length is 13 residues. V lost 2 bases and J 10 bases, leaving 9 bases between the germline ends. Germline V gene sequence: CDR1 MNHEY, CDR2 SVGAGI. CDR3 nucleotide sequence: TGTGCCAGCAGTTACGGGAATGACTCACCCCTCCACTTT. Translated, it gives CASSYGNDSPLHF.

The J gene is TRBJ2-5, the V gene TRBV10-2; D uncertain. The V end was cut by 0 bases, the J end by 4 bases, with 6 bases between. Germline CDR1 and CDR2: WSHSY and SAAADI. The CDR3 consists of 13 residues. CDR3 sequence: CASSESFGETQYF. DNA for the CDR3: TGCGCCAGCAGTGAGTCGTTTGGAGAGACCCAGTACTTC.

V gene TRBV7-9 combines with J gene TRBJ2-3, with TRBD1 matching over 9 bases. The CDR3 is 16 residues long. Trimming cost V 6 bases and J 0 bases; bases outside gene matches: 7. Germline V lookup: CDR1 SEHNR, CDR2 FQNEAQ (reference sequence). The chain's CDR3 is CASRGQGTGSTDTQYF. DNA for the CDR3: TGTGCCAGCAGAGGTCAGGGGACAGGGAGCACAGATACGCAGTATTTT.

This clone was seen a handful of times. The J gene is TRBJ1-5, the V gene TRBV4-1, with TRBD1 matching over 7 bases. The V and J ends lost 4 bases and 3 bases, in that order; junction bases with no gene match: 9. Germline V gene lookup returns CDR1 MGHRA and CDR2 YSYEKL. This CDR3 contains 16 residues. CDR3 DNA sequence: TGCGCCAGCAGCCCCAGGGGGGGAGATGACAATCAGCCCCAGCATTTT. Translation: CASSPRGGDDNQPQHF.

V usage is TRBV27 and J usage is TRBJ2-2, with TRBD1 as a possible D gene (6 bases). CDR3 length equals 15 residues. Trimming took off 0 bases at V and 4 bases at J, with 9 bases between the two ends. Germline lookup yields CDR1 MNHEY and CDR2 SMNVEV (reference sequence). CDR3 in amino acids: CASSLSGGGTGELFF. CDR3 bases: TGTGCCAGCAGTTTATCTGGGGGCGGCACCGGGGAGCTGTTTTTT.

The chain recombines TRBV4-1 with TRBJ2-1; D may correspond to TRBD1 or TRBD2 (6 bases each). V lost 0 bases to trimming and J lost 8 bases, with 14 bases between them. CDR1 MGHRA and CDR2 YSYEKL come from the germline V gene. The length of the CDR3 is 15 residues. CDR3 bases: TGCGCCAGCAGCCAAGAGGGGGGCCCTAATTATGAGCAGTTCTTC. The encoded protein is CASSQEGGPNYEQFF.

The chain carries TRBV30 and TRBJ2-2; no definite D call. This CDR3 has 12 residues. Per the germline V gene, CDR1 is GTSNPN and CDR2 is SVGIG (reference sequence). V dropped 4 bases and J dropped 7 bases, with 10 bases sitting between them. The CDR3 nucleotides are TGTGCCTGGATCGGCCCCGGCGGGGAGCTGTTTTTT. Its protein is CAWIGPGGELFF.

This clone was seen only a few times. The CDR3 loop reads CSVEVEEGATYGYTF. The CDR3 nucleotides read TGCAGCGTTGAGGTTGAGGAGGGGGCAACCTATGGCTACACCTTC. The V and J genes are TRBV29-1 and TRBJ1-2, with 7 bases identical to TRBD1. The CDR3 contains 15 residues. Germline V lookup: CDR1 SQVTM, CDR2 ANQGSEA. Trimming cost V 3 bases and J 4 bases; bases outside gene matches: 11.

The J gene is TRBJ2-7, the V gene TRBV6-6, with D uncertain. V shed 4 bases and J shed 2 bases, with 9 bases lying between them. The CDR3 runs to 13 residues. Germline V gives CDR1 MNHNY, CDR2 SVGAGI (reference sequence). The CDR3 DNA reads as TGTGCCAGCAGTTTCGGACGGGCCTACGAGCAGTACTTC. Protein: CASSFGRAYEQYF.

The rearrangement joins TRBV11-2 to TRBJ2-7; no definite D call. This CDR3 is 16 amino acids long. CDR1 is SGHAT, CDR2 FQNNGV, per germline. Trimming removed 5 bases from V and 1 base from J, with 18 bases in between. The CDR3 reads CASSPSLRTPSYEQYF. The CDR3 DNA is TGTGCCAGCAGCCCATCCTTGAGGACGCCGTCCTACGAGCAGTACTTC. Complete variable domain (other parts from reference TRBV11-2 and TRBJ2-7): EAGVAQSPRYKIIEKRQSVAFWCNPISGHATLYWYQQILGQGPKLLIQFQNNGVVDDSQLPKDRFSAERLKGVDSTLKIQPAKLEDSAVYLCASSPSLRTPSYEQYFGPGTRLTVT.

V is TRBV7-8 and J is TRBJ2-4; 9 positions match TRBD1. The CDR3 runs to 15 residues. Germline V gives CDR1 SGHVS, CDR2 FQNEAQ. The V segment lost 3 bases and the J segment 5 bases; nucleotides outside the gene matches: 5. DNA for the CDR3: TGTGCCAGCAGCTTTCGGACAGGGGCGGAAAACATTCAGTACTTC. Translation: CASSFRTGAENIQYF. The whole variable domain, filled in from reference TRBV7-8 and TRBJ2-4, reads GAGVSQSPRYKVAKRGQDVALRCDPISGHVSLFWYQQALGQGPEFLTYFQNEAQLDKSGLPSDRFFAERPEGSVSTLKIQRTQQEDSAVYLCASSFRTGAENIQYFGAGTRLSVL.

The rearrangement joins TRBV25-1 to TRBJ2-1; 8 positions agree with TRBD1. Losses at the gene ends were 8 bases for V and 0 bases for J; bases not matched to a gene: 6. Germline V gene sequence: CDR1 MGHDK, CDR2 SYGVNS. This CDR3 is 15 amino acids long. CDR3 sequence (DNA): TGTGCCAGCTGCAGGGGGCAGAGCTCCTACAATGAGCAGTTCTTC. Residues: CASCRGQSSYNEQFF.

J is TRBJ2-1 and V is TRBV5-6, with D maybe TRBD1 (6 bases). Germline CDR1 SGHDT, CDR2 YYEEEE. The ends were cut back, 4 bases at V and 4 bases at J, with 21 bases in the middle. There are 17 residues in the CDR3. The DNA of the CDR3 is TGTGCCAGCAGCACCCAGTTTCGTCGGACAGATTACAATGAGCAGTTCTTC. It is translated as CASSTQFRRTDYNEQFF.

This clone came up a few times. This chain connects TRBV29-1 to TRBJ1-2; D is perhaps TRBD1 (6 bases). Trimming pared 1 base from V and 6 bases from J, leaving 18 bases between. Germline-derived CDR1 and CDR2 are SQVTM and ANQGSEA. The CDR3 has 15 amino acids. The CDR3 DNA reads as TGCAGCGTTGAAGGACTCCCGGGGGGCGTGAATGGCTACACCTTC. Protein sequence: CSVEGLPGGVNGYTF.

A remark on this clone: Other DNA sequences of this sample code for an identical CDR3. This chain joins TRBV27 and TRBJ1-5, with 11 nucleotides matching TRBD1. This CDR3 comprises 15 residues. CDR1 is MNHEY and CDR2 is SMNVEV in the germline V gene (reference sequence). The trim removed 5 bases at V and 4 bases at J, leaving 4 bases unmatched. The CDR3 sequence: CASSPGTGGNQPQHF. The CDR3 DNA reads TGTGCCAGCAGTCCTGGGACAGGGGGGAATCAGCCCCAGCATTTT.

This clone was seen more than once but under ten times. This sequence joins TRBV4-1 and TRBJ2-4; D remains unclear. This CDR3 spans 13 amino acids. Per germline, CDR1 MGHRA and CDR2 YSYEKL. Trimming cost V 0 bases and J 9 bases, with 9 bases left between them. The CDR3 bases are TGCGCCAGCAGCCAAGAAAACGGTGGCATTCAGTACTTC. This codes for CASSQENGGIQYF.

This chain joins TRBV29-1 and TRBJ2-3; 10 nucleotides line up with TRBD1. CDR3 length: 14 residues. Germline trimming cut 5 bases from V and 4 bases from J; bases unmatched to any gene: 6. CDR1 is SQVTM, CDR2 ANQGSEA, per germline. The CDR3 DNA reads TGCAGCGTTCGACAGGGGGCAAGTGCAGATACGCAGTATTTT. Protein product: CSVRQGASADTQYF.

This clone has only a few counts. The gene calls are TRBV7-9 and TRBJ1-1; D remains unclear. The V and J ends lost 1 base and 4 bases respectively, with 4 bases between them. This CDR3 region has 12 residues. Germline-derived CDR1 and CDR2 are SEHNR and FQNEAQ (reference sequence). CDR3 nucleotide sequence: TGTGCCAGCAGCTTAGTGATCACTGAAGCTTTCTTT. This encodes CASSLVITEAFF.

This clone was seen more than once but under ten times. V usage is TRBV5-4 and J usage is TRBJ2-5, with D possibly being TRBD1 or TRBD2 (5 bases each). V dropped 4 bases and J dropped 7 bases, with 14 bases sitting between them. This CDR3 region has 13 residues. The germline gives CDR1 SGHNT, CDR2 YYREEE (reference sequence). The CDR3 spells CASSPPGLGTQYF. CDR3 sequence (DNA): TGTGCCAGCAGCCCTCCGGGGCTCGGGACCCAGTACTTC.